These 21 T cell receptor beta chains came from one sample sequenced in a study of cytomegalovirus exposure and HLA in healthy donors. The PCR made use of 60 Vbeta and 13 Jbeta primers. Sequencing used immunoSEQ multiplex PCR; TCRdb keeps in-frame clones, though not all of them. The data contain over 150,000 clones, 82% of them singletons. Sequenced material: PBMCs. These receptors all come from a girl aged 2-10 years in good health and CMV-seropositive.

This chain links TRBV18 with TRBJ2-1; D might be TRBD1 (6 bases). The CDR3 has 15 amino acids. Looked up from germline, CDR1 is KGHSH and CDR2 is LQKENI. The germline V and J ends were trimmed by 3 bases and 5 bases, with 14 bases remaining between them. CDR3 loop: CASSPRQERDNEQFF. The CDR3 bases are TGTGCCAGCTCACCTCGACAGGAAAGGGACAATGAGCAGTTCTTC.

The table lists this clone with a few counts. The chain has TRBV19 and TRBJ2-7; D might be TRBD2 (7 bases). This CDR3 comprises 13 residues. V was trimmed by 8 bases and J by 3 bases, leaving 14 bases between them. CDR1 is LNHDA and CDR2 is SQIVND in the germline V gene (reference sequence). DNA of the CDR3: TGTGCCAGTCGGAAGGGGGGGGACTACGAGCAGTACTTC. Translation: CASRKGGDYEQYF.

This clone was picked up a small number of times. V gene TRBV30 combines with J gene TRBJ2-3; a possible D gene is TRBD2 (6 bases). V was pared by 0 bases and J by 4 bases, with 11 bases between. Germline-derived CDR1 and CDR2 are GTSNPN and SVGIG (reference sequence). The CDR3 is 14 amino acids. The CDR3 DNA is TGTGCCTGGAGTGTTACCGGGGGTCCAGATACGCAGTATTTT. Translation: CAWSVTGGPDTQYF.

The rearrangement joins TRBV30 to TRBJ1-4, with D possibly TRBD1 on 5 matching bases. The ends were cut back, 0 bases at V and 8 bases at J, with 13 bases in the middle. Germline-derived CDR1 and CDR2 are GTSNPN and SVGIG (reference sequence). The CDR3 contains 14 residues. The CDR3 nucleotides are TGTGCCTGGAGTGTAAGGCAGGGTAACGAAAAACTGTTTTTT. Translated: CAWSVRQGNEKLFF. Full variable domain (missing parts from reference TRBV30 and TRBJ1-4): SQTIHQWPATLVQPVGSPLSLECTVEGTSNPNLYWYRQAAGRGLQLLFYSVGIGQISSEVPQNLSASRPQDRQFILSSKKLLLSDSGFYLCAWSVRQGNEKLFFGSGTQLSVL.

The table lists this clone with a few counts. V usage is TRBV21-1 and J usage is TRBJ2-2; TRBD2, as called in the table, went unchecked against the DNA. TRBV21-1 is marked as a pseudogene. The CDR3 totals 17 residues. The CDR3 bases are TGTGCCATACCTAGCGGGAGGGCCGGGTGGCACACCGGGGAGCTGTTTTTT. Residues: CAIPSGRAGWHTGELFF.

The chain employs TRBV9 and TRBJ1-5; 7 nucleotides agree with TRBD1. Germline assignment: CDR1 SGDLS and CDR2 YYNGEE. This CDR3 comprises 15 residues. V dropped 0 bases and J dropped 3; count of bases not matched to a gene: 3. CDR3 nucleotides: TGTGCCAGCAGCGTAGCGGGGACAGTCAATCAGCCCCAGCATTTT. Protein sequence: CASSVAGTVNQPQHF. The full variable domain, rest sourced from reference TRBV9 and TRBJ1-5, is DSGVTQTPKHLITATGQRVTLRCSPRSGDLSVYWYQQSLDQGLQFLIQYYNGEERAKGNILERFSAQQFPDLHSELNLSSLELGDSALYFCASSVAGTVNQPQHFGDGTRLSIL.

The V call is TRBV15, the J call TRBJ2-1, with 9 bases that match TRBD2. The V segment lost 0 bases and the J segment 4 bases; nucleotides outside the gene matches: 13. This CDR3 contains 19 residues. Germline V gene lookup returns CDR1 LNHNV and CDR2 YYDKDF (reference sequence). In nucleotides, the CDR3 is TGTGCCACCAGCAGAGATCTGCTTTTCGGACTAGCGAGATACAATGAGCAGTTCTTC. Its translation is CATSRDLLFGLARYNEQFF. The complete variable domain, with remaining parts taken from reference TRBV15 and TRBJ2-1, reads DAMVIQNPRYQVTQFGKPVTLSCSQTLNHNVMYWYQQKSSQAPKLLFHYYDKDFNNEADTPDNFQSRRPNTSFCFLDIRSPGLGDTAMYLCATSRDLLFGLARYNEQFFGPGTRLTVL.

The chain is built from TRBV29-1 and TRBJ2-1; D may be TRBD2 (6 bases). V was clipped by 0 bases and J by 0 bases, with 6 bases between them. Germline lookup yields CDR1 SQVTM and CDR2 ANQGSEA. The CDR3 covers 14 residues. The CDR3 bases are TGCAGCGTTGAAGAGGAGGGCTCCTACAATGAGCAGTTCTTC. It codes for CSVEEEGSYNEQFF.

This rearrangement joins TRBV10-3 to TRBJ2-5, with TRBD1 matching over 9 bases. Germline V gene data show CDR1 as ENHRY and CDR2 as SYGVKD. The J segment lost 1 base and the V segment lost 4 bases, leaving 7 bases of the junction unmatched. The CDR3 has 16 amino acids. In nucleotides, the CDR3 is TGTGCCATCAGTGGCGGGGGACAGGGAAGCCAAGAGACCCAGTACTTC. It specifies CAISGGGQGSQETQYF.

The chain links TRBV6-5 to TRBJ1-3, with D perhaps matching TRBD1 (5 bases). Germline V gene lookup returns CDR1 MNHEY and CDR2 SVGAGI. The CDR3 has 14 residues. Trimming took 6 bases from V and 2 from J, leaving 11 bases between them. CDR3 bases: TGTGCCAGCAGGCGGGGGGTGACTGGAAACACCATATATTTT. Protein product: CASRRGVTGNTIYF.

The chain is built from TRBV30 and TRBJ1-5; 7 bases agree with TRBD1. J was trimmed by 6 bases and V by 5 bases; bases with no gene match: 7. In germline, CDR1 is GTSNPN, CDR2 SVGIG (reference sequence). There are 13 residues in the CDR3. The CDR3 spells CAWAPGQRQPQHF. The CDR3 region has the DNA TGTGCCTGGGCTCCGGGACAGCGTCAGCCCCAGCATTTT.

Only one count was recorded for this clone. This chain links TRBV7-2 with TRBJ2-1; D is unresolved. The CDR3 sequence is 15 residues long. Deletions cut 5 bases from V and 2 bases from J, with 13 bases between. Germline V lookup: CDR1 SGHTA, CDR2 FQGNSA. CDR3 sequence (DNA): TGTGCCAGCAGCCCCTCGCGGCCTACCTACAATGAGCAGTTCTTC. Translated: CASSPSRPTYNEQFF.

This chain uses TRBV28 with TRBJ1-3, with 7 bases matching TRBD1. Looked up from germline, CDR1 is MDHEN and CDR2 is SYDVKM. The trim removed 7 bases at V and 7 bases at J, leaving 13 bases unmatched. This CDR3 has 15 residues. The CDR3 nucleotides read TGTGCCAGCACTGTCTTCAAGGGGGCCTGGAACACCATATATTTT. Amino acids: CASTVFKGAWNTIYF.

The rearrangement joins TRBV27 to TRBJ2-1; tentative D call: TRBD2 (6 bases). CDR1 MNHEY and CDR2 SMNVEV come from the germline V gene (reference sequence). V was shortened by 5 bases and J by 7 bases, with 21 bases between the two germline ends. CDR3 length: 16 residues. CDR3 region: CASSPQLAPRGNEQFF. The CDR3 DNA follows: TGTGCCAGCAGTCCCCAGCTAGCGCCCCGAGGAAATGAGCAGTTCTTC.

This rearrangement joins TRBV6-5 to TRBJ1-6; the match to TRBD1 covers 7 bases. This CDR3 region has 12 residues. V was pared by 6 bases and J by 7 bases, with 0 bases of the junction left unmatched. CDR1 and CDR2 from the germline V gene are MNHEY and SVGAGI. This CDR3 is CASRTGNSPLHF. The CDR3 nucleotides read TGTGCCAGCAGGACAGGGAATTCACCCCTCCACTTT.

This clone was found many times. The rearrangement links TRBV4-2 to TRBJ2-3, with TRBD2 matching over 14 bases. Trimming cost V 1 base and J 4 bases; bases outside gene matches: 1. CDR3 length: 16 residues. Germline lookup yields CDR1 LGHNA and CDR2 YNFKEQ. The CDR3 reads CASSQGLAGGPDTQYF. The CDR3 DNA reads as TGTGCCAGCAGCCAAGGACTAGCGGGAGGGCCAGATACGCAGTATTTT.

The rearrangement joins TRBV5-6 to TRBJ2-5, with TRBD1 identical over 11 bases. Germline CDR1 reads SGHDT; CDR2 reads YYEEEE. CDR3 length: 15 residues. V shed 0 bases and J 4 bases; nucleotides not matched to a gene: 2. CDR3 nucleotides: TGTGCCAGCAGCTTGGGAGGGACAGGGGGAGAGACCCAGTACTTC. It encodes CASSLGGTGGETQYF.

J is TRBJ2-7 and V is TRBV7-9; maybe TRBD1 (5 bases). Germline loops: CDR1 SEHNR, CDR2 FQNEAQ (reference sequence). CDR3 length: 14 residues. Trimming stripped 5 bases from V and 1 base from J, with 12 bases between. CDR3 DNA: TGTGCCAGCAGCCCCCGACAGAAGTCCTACGAGCAGTACTTC. Its translation: CASSPRQKSYEQYF.

CDR3 region: CASSFSSSRGFGQPQHF. The CDR3 nucleotides are TGTGCCAGCAGTTTCTCAAGCAGCAGGGGATTCGGCCAGCCCCAGCATTTT. The J gene is TRBJ1-5, the V gene TRBV28, with a tentative D call TRBD1 (6 bases). Germline CDR1 reads MDHEN; CDR2 reads SYDVKM. The CDR3 contains 17 residues. V lost 3 bases, J lost 7 bases, and 22 bases lay in between.

The chain joins TRBV6-1 to TRBJ2-1; D perhaps matches TRBD2 (5 bases). The CDR3 spans 16 residues. Between the trimmed V and J ends, which lost 2 bases and 3 bases, there was a span of 14 bases. Germline CDR1 is MNHNS and CDR2 is SASEGT. CDR3 nucleotides: TGTGCCAGCAGTGAAATCCCGAGGGCGGGCTACAATGAGCAGTTCTTC. It is translated as CASSEIPRAGYNEQFF.

The CDR3 nucleotides read TGTGCCAGCAGCTCCCTTACCTTCGGGTGGCATTTT. Residues: CASSSLTFGWHF. The rearrangement uses TRBV7-2 and TRBJ1-5; no reliable D call. Per the germline V gene, CDR1 is SGHTA and CDR2 is FQGNSA. Deletions cut 4 bases from V and 15 bases from J, with 16 bases between. The CDR3 has 12 amino acids.